This T cell receptor (beta chain) was captured by sequencing in a study of CD8 T cells in Susac syndrome. Reverse transcription of roughly 0.45 to 1 ug RNA used random hexamers. TCR beta CDR3 was amplified by immunoSEQ covering 54 Vbeta and 13 Jbeta. Each CDR3 protein is one row after TCRdb ran MiXCR on the immunoSEQ multiplex PCR reads. The table shows approximately 230,000 distinct CDR3 sequences, with around 95% occurring only once. There are 14 residues in the CDR3. V lost 1 base and J lost 0, with 9 bases in between. Germline V gene sequence: CDR1 SQVTM, CDR2 ANQGSEA. Blood CD8+ and CD4+ T cells underwent high-throughput TCR beta sequencing.

The receptor comes from a human donor with multiple sclerosis. The chain links TRBV29-1 to TRBJ1-1; D is perhaps TRBD1 (5 bases). The sequenced material came from CD4+ T cells from PBMCs. The DNA for the CDR3 is TGCAGCGTTGAAGGGGGGGGATTGAACACTGAAGCTTTCTTT. Translating it yields CSVEGGGLNTEAFF. Full variable domain (missing parts from reference TRBV29-1 and TRBJ1-1): SAVISQKPSRDICQRGTSLTIQCQVDSQVTMMFWYRQQPGQSLTLIATANQGSEATYESGFVIDKFPISRPNLTFSTLTVSNMSPEDSSIYLCSVEGGGLNTEAFFGQGTRLTVV.